Each of the 18 T cell receptor beta chains below was sequenced from the same sample in a study of regulatory T cells in long-lasting Graves disease. This sample's time point: newly diagnosed GD, antithyroid drugs for less than 3 months. The authors made the TCR library using RNA they extracted from PBMCs. In building TCR beta libraries, iRepertoire HTBI primers were used together with Arm-PCR of CDR3 regions. A single record per CDR3 protein comes from TCRdb applying MiXCR to the multiplex PCR reads. The sample has over 500,000 distinct CDR3 sequences, 15% to 20% seen once. The same specimen was also included in a second study, on T cells in Graves' hyperthyroidism and ophthalmopathy.

The material sequenced was peripheral blood mononuclear cells (PBMCs), taken at new diagnosis, from a patient treated with antithyroid drugs. The receptor set was obtained from a man younger than 30 with Graves disease.

Worth noting for this clonotype: It is likely a read error: a sequence one base away is far more abundant. J is TRBJ1-1 and V is TRBV5-5, with D unresolved. V was clipped by 5 bases and J by 5 bases, with 16 bases between them. The germline gives CDR1 SGHKS, CDR2 YYEKEE (reference sequence). This CDR3 is built from 14 residues. CDR3 protein: CASSSSTSWTEAFF. The CDR3 DNA is TGTGCCAGCAGTTCCTCGACAAGTTGGACTGAAGCTTTCTTT.

This clonotype was recorded many times. V gene TRBV27 combines with J gene TRBJ2-5; TRBD2 aligns across 8 bases. J was trimmed by 0 bases and V by 2 bases; bases with no gene match: 5. The length of the CDR3 is 16 residues. Germline CDR1 reads MNHEY; CDR2 reads SMNVEV (reference sequence). The CDR3 DNA reads as TGTGCCAGCAGTTTAACTATAGCGGGGCACCAAGAGACCCAGTACTTC. Translation gives CASSLTIAGHQETQYF.

The chain has TRBV2 and TRBJ2-3; TRBD2 agrees at 7 bases. With 3 bases clipped from V and 0 bases from J, the junction kept 3 bases outside the gene matches. This CDR3 is built from 15 residues. In germline, CDR1 is SNHLY, CDR2 FYNNEI. The CDR3 nucleotides are TGTGCCAGCAGTGATAGGCGGGAGAGCACAGATACGCAGTATTTT. The encoded protein is CASSDRRESTDTQYF.

The rearrangement links TRBV9 to TRBJ1-2; D gene uncertain. V lost 3 bases and J 5 bases, leaving 11 bases between the germline ends. This CDR3 spans 13 amino acids. Per germline, CDR1 SGDLS and CDR2 YYNGEE. The CDR3 is CASSASTGYGYTF. As DNA, the CDR3 is TGTGCCAGCAGCGCCTCAACGGGGTATGGCTACACCTTC.

A remark on this clonotype: One base away lies a much larger clone, so this may be a sequencing read error. The genes are TRBV27 and TRBJ2-7; 14 positions match TRBD2. The CDR3 runs to 14 residues. The V gene's germline CDR1 is MNHEY and CDR2 SMNVEV (reference sequence). The CDR3 DNA is TGTGCTATCGGGACTAGCGGGAGTATCAACGAGCAGTACTTC. Encoded protein: CAIGTSGSINEQYF.

The table lists this clonotype with many counts. The V call is TRBV11-2, the J call TRBJ2-5, with TRBD1 matching over 11 bases. This CDR3 is 17 amino acids long. V was clipped by 8 bases and J by 5 bases; unmatched bases: 16. Germline V gives CDR1 SGHAT, CDR2 FQNNGV. The CDR3 region is CASALGTGGEKGETQYF. The CDR3 coding sequence is TGTGCCAGCGCTCTCGGGACAGGGGGTGAAAAGGGGGAGACCCAGTACTTC.

This clonotype was found many times. The V and J genes are TRBV28 and TRBJ2-1; the D gene is possibly TRBD1 (6 bases). Germline assignment: CDR1 MDHEN and CDR2 SYDVKM. Trimming pared 9 bases from V and 4 bases from J, leaving 19 bases between. This CDR3 contains 15 residues. The CDR3 spells CASRMSRGVYNEQFF. The DNA of the CDR3 is TGTGCCAGTAGAATGAGCAGGGGAGTTTACAATGAGCAGTTCTTC.

This clonotype has a count of ten or more. The J gene is TRBJ2-2, the V gene TRBV3-1; D may be TRBD2 (6 bases). The germline V and J ends were trimmed by 4 bases and 0 bases, with 12 bases remaining between them. The CDR3 spans 16 residues. The germline V gene has CDR1 LGHDT and CDR2 YNNKEL (reference sequence). This chain's CDR3 is CASSPLSGTNTGELFF. The CDR3 DNA is TGTGCCAGCAGCCCACTTAGCGGAACGAACACCGGGGAGCTGTTTTTT.

The chain has TRBV20-1 and TRBJ1-4, with TRBD1 as a possible D gene (6 bases). The CDR3 totals 12 residues. Germline-derived CDR1 and CDR2 are DFQATT and SNEGSKA (reference sequence). The CDR3 here is CGCGRAQGKLFF. The CDR3, as DNA: TGCGGGTGTGGGAGGGCCCAGGGGAAACTGTTTTTT.

This clonotype came up once. The chain carries TRBV20-1 and TRBJ1-2; TRBD1 matches at 10 bases. V dropped 0 bases and J dropped 8; count of bases not matched to a gene: 15. CDR1 and CDR2 (germline): DFQATT, SNEGSKA (reference sequence). This CDR3 region has 17 residues. CDR3 sequence: CSARDHLIGRTGGGYTF. CDR3 nucleotide sequence: TGCAGTGCTAGAGATCACCTAATCGGACGGACAGGGGGAGGCTACACCTTC.

The chain recombines TRBV27 with TRBJ2-1; D might be TRBD2 (6 bases). V was pared by 1 base and J by 2 bases, with 12 bases between. This CDR3 is built from 16 residues. CDR1 and CDR2 from the germline V gene are MNHEY and SMNVEV (reference sequence). CDR3 residues: CASSLLAEPPYNEQFF. The CDR3 DNA is TGTGCCAGCAGTTTATTAGCGGAGCCCCCCTACAATGAGCAGTTCTTC.

V and J are TRBV27 and TRBJ2-7, with 10 bases lining up with TRBD2. The CDR3 has 15 residues. J lost 6 bases, V lost 7 bases, and 12 bases had no gene match. Germline V gene data show CDR1 as MNHEY and CDR2 as SMNVEV (reference sequence). CDR3 coding DNA: TGTGCCAGCACCCTGAGCGGGAGGGCCACCTCCGAGCAGTACTTC. Its protein is CASTLSGRATSEQYF.

This clonotype has a count of ten or more. The chain links TRBV7-2 to TRBJ1-5, with TRBD1 identical over 7 bases. The CDR3 extends over 16 amino acids. With V trimmed by 4 bases and J by 5 bases, 11 bases remained unmatched. Germline V CDR1 and CDR2: SGHTA, FQGNSA. This CDR3 is CASSSWGPGGYQPQHF. DNA of the CDR3: TGTGCCAGCAGCTCCTGGGGGCCAGGGGGGTATCAGCCCCAGCATTTT. Full variable domain (missing parts from reference TRBV7-2 and TRBJ1-5): GAGVSQSPSNKVTEKGKDVELRCDPISGHTALYWYRQSLGQGLEFLIYFQGNSAPDKSGLPSDRFSAERTGGSVSTLTIQRTQQEDSAVYLCASSSWGPGGYQPQHFGDGTRLSIL.

The rearrangement links TRBV28 to TRBJ1-4; D ambiguous. The CDR3 is 10 amino acids. CDR1 and CDR2 from the germline V gene are MDHEN and SYDVKM. V was cut by 5 bases and J by 6 bases, with 1 base left in between. CDR3 bases: TGTGCCAGCAGTGATGAAAAACTGTTTTTT. This codes for CASSDEKLFF.

This clonotype was counted many times. The J gene is TRBJ2-7, the V gene TRBV28; D gene uncertain. This CDR3 has 15 amino acids. Trimming cost V 3 bases and J 7 bases, with 19 bases left between them. Germline V gene sequence: CDR1 MDHEN, CDR2 SYDVKM. The CDR3, as DNA: TGTGCCAGCAGTTTCACGAGACAAGGAAGTGGGGAGCAGTACTTC. Amino acid sequence: CASSFTRQGSGEQYF.

This clonotype appeared a few times. This rearrangement joins TRBV15 to TRBJ1-2, with a weak D call TRBD1 (6 bases). CDR1 LNHNV and CDR2 YYDKDF come from the germline V gene (reference sequence). Trimming took off 1 base at V and 2 bases at J, with 11 bases between the two ends. The CDR3 is 15 residues long. CDR3 protein: CATSRVPTGNYGYTF. DNA for the CDR3: TGTGCCACCAGCAGAGTACCTACAGGGAACTATGGCTACACCTTC.

This rearrangement joins TRBV20-1 to TRBJ2-3; D might be TRBD2 (5 bases). CDR3 size: 17 residues. V was trimmed by 1 base and J by 0 bases, leaving 17 bases between them. Germline loops: CDR1 DFQATT, CDR2 SNEGSKA (reference sequence). CDR3 region: CSARGPPAGGSTDTQYF. As DNA, the CDR3 is TGCAGTGCTAGAGGTCCTCCGGCGGGTGGGAGCACAGATACGCAGTATTTT.

This clonotype occurred many times. The chain links TRBV9 to TRBJ2-3; D gene uncertain. The CDR3 sequence is 12 residues long. Germline V gives CDR1 SGDLS, CDR2 YYNGEE. Trimming shortened V by 2 bases and J by 2 bases, and 3 bases separated the two germline ends. The CDR3 sequence: CASSVPTDTQYF. DNA of the CDR3: TGTGCCAGCAGCGTCCCCACAGATACGCAGTATTTT.